This T cell receptor (beta chain) appears in the sequencing data of a study of cytomegalovirus exposure and HLA in healthy donors. The CDR3 runs 15 residues. Per the germline V gene, CDR1 is MNHEY and CDR2 is SVGAGI. Trimming removed 2 bases at V and 4 bases at J, with 14 bases between. Produced via immunoSEQ multiplex PCR; TCRdb's table is partial and in-frame only. The sample contains approximately 140,000 clones, roughly 86% of which appear only once. The chain combines TRBV6-5 with TRBJ1-2; maybe TRBD1 (5 bases). Sequenced material: PBMCs. This TCR derives from a man aged 18 to 29 in good health and CMV-seropositive. The CDR3 DNA is TGTGCCAGCAGTTACGCTTCGACAGAGTTCTATGGCTACACCTTC. Protein sequence: CASSYASTEFYGYTF.